This passage covers 18 T cell receptor beta chains from one sample sequenced in a study of OX40 agonist ivuxolimab in advanced cancers. The table came from immunoSEQ multiplex PCR; TCRdb's copy has only in-frame clones and leaves some out. The repertoire holds 55,000 to 90,000 clones, around 83% seen once, with less than 0.55% in the top ten. The sample was CD4+ or CD8+ T cells sorted from blood, taken in a trial of the OX40 agonist ivuxolimab. These receptors all come from an adult with an advanced solid tumor such as melanoma, head and neck, liver or kidney cancer.

This chain links TRBV9 with TRBJ1-6; perhaps TRBD1 as D (6 bases). In germline, CDR1 is SGDLS, CDR2 YYNGEE. This CDR3 contains 15 residues. The V and J ends lost 2 bases and 8 bases respectively, with 14 bases between them. This chain's CDR3 is CASSVGVGGDSPLHF. The CDR3 region has the DNA TGTGCCAGCAGCGTTGGGGTAGGGGGTGATTCACCCCTCCACTTT.

The CDR3 protein is CATRWRAGLDEAFF. CDR3 nucleotide sequence: TGCGCCACCCGGTGGAGGGCGGGCTTGGATGAAGCTTTCTTT. The rearrangement joins TRBV4-1 to TRBJ1-1; D is undetermined. V was cut by 10 bases and J by 7 bases, with 22 bases left in between. Germline V gives CDR1 MGHRA, CDR2 YSYEKL. The CDR3 extends over 14 amino acids.

This clone was counted a single time. The J gene is TRBJ1-5, the V gene TRBV28; D remains unclear. V was trimmed by 3 bases and J by 4 bases, leaving 4 bases between them. The CDR3 is 12 residues long. Germline V gives CDR1 MDHEN, CDR2 SYDVKM. The CDR3 spells CASSLPNQPQHF. CDR3 nucleotide sequence: TGTGCCAGCAGTTTGCCTAATCAGCCCCAGCATTTT. The variable domain in full, completed from reference TRBV28 and TRBJ1-5, reads DVKVTQSSRYLVKRTGEKVFLECVQDMDHENMFWYRQDPGLGLRLIYFSYDVKMKEKGDIPEGYSVSREKKERFSLILESASTNQTSMYLCASSLPNQPQHFGDGTRLSIL.

The genes are TRBV28 and TRBJ2-7, with unresolved D. V was clipped by 6 bases and J by 6 bases, with 21 bases between them. CDR1 MDHEN and CDR2 SYDVKM come from the germline V gene. This CDR3 comprises 15 residues. The CDR3 nucleotides are TGTGCCAGCAGCCCCCACCCCGTGGGGATTGGCGAGCAGTACGTC. It translates to CASSPHPVGIGEQYV.

This sequence joins TRBV19 and TRBJ1-2; 12 positions agree with TRBD1. V lost 4 bases and J lost 7; bases outside the gene matches: 10. CDR3 length equals 16 residues. Germline CDR1 LNHDA, CDR2 SQIVND (reference sequence). DNA for the CDR3: TGTGCCAGTAGTACCCCGGGACAGGGGGCGTTTACTGGCTACACCTTC. Protein product: CASSTPGQGAFTGYTF.

The chain uses TRBV25-1 and TRBJ1-1; no firm D call. Trimming took off 5 bases at V and 6 bases at J, with 10 bases between the two ends. This CDR3 contains 12 residues. Germline CDR1 MGHDK, CDR2 SYGVNS. The CDR3 loop reads CASSLDGAEAFF. The CDR3 DNA reads as TGTGCCAGCAGTCTGGACGGGGCTGAAGCTTTCTTT.

This chain connects TRBV4-1 to TRBJ2-3; 9 bases map to TRBD2. This CDR3 contains 17 residues. The germline gives CDR1 MGHRA, CDR2 YSYEKL. Trimming took 4 bases from V and 4 from J; bases not matched to a gene: 12. CDR3 in DNA: TGCGCCAGCAGCCGTACCGTCGGCGGGGGGGCCCCAGATACGCAGTATTTT. Encoded protein: CASSRTVGGGAPDTQYF.

The genes are TRBV5-6 and TRBJ2-1; D is possibly TRBD2 (5 bases). The CDR3 loop spans 16 amino acids. Per the germline V gene, CDR1 is SGHDT and CDR2 is YYEEEE. Trimming took off 2 bases at V and 4 bases at J, with 16 bases between the two ends. In nucleotides, the CDR3 is TGTGCCAGCAGCTTAGGAGGTTCCGCCAATTACAATGAGCAGTTCTTC. Amino acids: CASSLGGSANYNEQFF.

The genes are TRBV27 and TRBJ2-3; TRBD2 matches at 10 bases. J lost 10 bases, V lost 2 bases, and 9 bases had no gene match. Germline CDR1 and CDR2: MNHEY and SMNVEV (reference sequence). This CDR3 has 15 residues. The CDR3 is CASSLSAAGGPAQYF. CDR3 nucleotides: TGTGCCAGCAGTTTAAGCGCAGCGGGAGGGCCCGCGCAGTATTTT.

In its sample, this clone was seen once. The gene calls are TRBV5-5 and TRBJ2-3; 10 bases line up with TRBD2. The CDR3 is 18 amino acids. The germline gives CDR1 SGHKS, CDR2 YYEKEE (reference sequence). Trimming removed 4 bases from V and 1 base from J; junction bases left unmatched: 12. DNA for the CDR3: TGTGCCAGCAGCCTTTTCGGGACTAGCGTGTTTGGCACAGATACGCAGTATTTT. Residues: CASSLFGTSVFGTDTQYF.

This clone has a handful of counts. V usage is TRBV29-1 and J usage is TRBJ1-1, with 8 bases lining up with TRBD1. The V gene's germline CDR1 is SQVTM and CDR2 ANQGSEA. CDR3 length: 13 amino acids. V was pared by 4 bases and J by 2 bases, with 3 bases of the junction left unmatched. The CDR3 region is CSVGGQVNTEAFF. For the CDR3, the DNA is TGCAGCGTTGGGGGACAGGTTAACACTGAAGCTTTCTTT.

The chain has TRBV11-3 and TRBJ2-7; TRBD1 agrees at 9 bases. From germline, CDR1 is SGHNT and CDR2 YENEEA. With V trimmed by 5 bases and J by 3 bases, 8 bases remained unmatched. This CDR3 contains 15 residues. The CDR3 region has the DNA TGTGCCAGCAGCCTGGGGACAGGGATCCGCTACGAGCAGTACTTC. Its translation: CASSLGTGIRYEQYF.

The chain joins TRBV27 to TRBJ1-5; 11 bases are a match to TRBD1. The germline V gene has CDR1 MNHEY and CDR2 SMNVEV (reference sequence). CDR3 size: 13 residues. Unmatched junction bases numbered 3, after V lost 7 bases and J lost 7 bases. This chain's CDR3 is CASKGTGGQPQHF. The CDR3 region has the DNA TGTGCCAGCAAAGGGACAGGGGGACAGCCCCAGCATTTT.

The chain employs TRBV11-2 and TRBJ1-2; D unclear. The germline V and J ends were trimmed by 4 bases and 0 bases, with 9 bases remaining between them. Per germline, CDR1 SGHAT and CDR2 FQNNGV. The CDR3 covers 14 residues. CDR3 DNA sequence: TGTGCCAGCAGCTCCTTAATGGCTAACTATGGCTACACCTTC. Its translation is CASSSLMANYGYTF.

CDR3 in DNA: TGTGCCAGCAGTCCGGGGACAGGGGGTAGTGAGACCCAGTACTTC. As protein: CASSPGTGGSETQYF. J is TRBJ2-5 and V is TRBV28, with 11 bases fitting TRBD1. Losses at the gene ends were 5 bases for V and 5 bases for J; bases not matched to a gene: 7. This CDR3 has 15 residues. Looked up from germline, CDR1 is MDHEN and CDR2 is SYDVKM.

The rearrangement uses TRBV18 and TRBJ2-1; 11 bases agree with TRBD2. Trimming took 5 bases from V and 4 from J; bases not matched to a gene: 4. The CDR3 sequence is 15 residues long. CDR1 and CDR2 from the germline V gene are KGHSH and LQKENI. The CDR3 reads CASSASGGPYNEQFF. The CDR3 region has the DNA TGTGCCAGCTCAGCTAGCGGGGGGCCTTACAATGAGCAGTTCTTC.

The rearrangement joins TRBV19 to TRBJ2-2; 8 nucleotides agree with TRBD1. The germline V gene encodes CDR1 LNHDA and CDR2 SQIVND (reference sequence). The CDR3 sequence is 20 residues long. Trimming cost V 5 bases and J 4 bases; bases outside gene matches: 21. The CDR3 DNA reads as TGTGCCAGTAGTGTCTTTAGGACCTACCGGGACAGGAGGATCACCGGGGAGCTGTTTTTT. It yields the protein CASSVFRTYRDRRITGELFF.

Comments on this clone: An end of the junction does not agree with germline; a read error may underlie this. The rearrangement joins TRBV18 to TRBJ1-2; the D gene is possibly TRBD1 (5 bases). This CDR3 contains 16 residues. Germline lookup yields CDR1 KGHSH and CDR2 LQKENI. The CDR3 loop reads CASSPGRQGPFYDYTF. In DNA, the CDR3 is TGTGCCAGCTCACCAGGTCGGCAGGGTCCTTTCTATGACTACACCTTC.